Listed below are T cell receptor beta chains from one sample, sequenced in a study of early T cells in non-severe SARS-CoV-2 infection. TCRdb redid the calling of the 5' RACE reads with MiXCR, one entry per CDR3 protein. The sample lists 30,000 to 40,000 distinct CDR3 sequences; 5.5% to 7.5% were seen once. The specimen was whole blood. Receptors were obtained from an adult who was a healthcare worker with PCR-confirmed SARS-CoV-2 infection or an uninfected control (not recorded which). CDR3s include the opening cysteine and the closing phenylalanine or tryptophan. The D gene is left open where the match is weak.

v_gene,d_gene,CDR3aa
TRBV5-6,.,CASTSSRVGWADTQYF
TRBV9,.,CASSVVAGSSGANVLTF
TRBV29-1,.,CSVEDRTAYGYTF
TRBV7-9,.,CASSFLNRDGNTIYF
TRBV7-9,TRBD1,CASSHSRQGRDSNQPQHF
TRBV12-3/TRBV12-4,TRBD1,CASSHRDRDYEQYF
TRBV27,TRBD1,CASSLSTGGWGQPQHF
TRBV6-6,TRBD1,CASSSDRGEKLFF
TRBV29-1,.,CSVVQVGYGYTF
TRBV18,TRBD2,CASSPIRAGGSSYEQYF
TRBV29-1,.,CSVEFGRGDGYTF
TRBV5-5,.,CASSVNGRPMNTEAFF
TRBV9,.,CASSVDGRPKNIQYF
TRBV29-1,TRBD2,CSVEVSGVYEQYF
TRBV7-8,TRBD1,CASSPRIGTAYNEQFF
TRBV6-6,TRBD1,CASRQTGGNYGYTF
TRBV5-4,.,CASSTGTNEQFF
TRBV11-2,TRBD2,CASSLLASGGREQYF
TRBV18,.,CASDGSQTDTQYF
TRBV9,TRBD1,CASSLGTGGADTEAFF
TRBV20-1,.,CSARGFLGFPEAFF
TRBV5-1,.,CASSLDGGTYNSPLHF
TRBV13,.,CASSKGRTNILNSPLHF
TRBV5-1,TRBD2,CASQRGGTDTQYF
TRBV29-1,.,CSVALPYEQYF
TRBV20-1,.,CSVSRAGYGYTF
TRBV7-6,.,CASSPRGGRNYGYTF